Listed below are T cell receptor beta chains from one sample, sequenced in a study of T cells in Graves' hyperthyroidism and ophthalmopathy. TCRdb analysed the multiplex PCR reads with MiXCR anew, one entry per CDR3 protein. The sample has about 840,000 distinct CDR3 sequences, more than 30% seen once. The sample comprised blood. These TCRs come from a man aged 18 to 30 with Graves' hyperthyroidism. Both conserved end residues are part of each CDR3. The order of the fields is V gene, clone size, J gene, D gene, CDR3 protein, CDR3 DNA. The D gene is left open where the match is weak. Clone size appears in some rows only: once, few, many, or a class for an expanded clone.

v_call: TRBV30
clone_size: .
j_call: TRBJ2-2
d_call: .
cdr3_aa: CAWDRDIMNTGELFF
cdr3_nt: TGTGCCTGGGATCGGGACATCATGAACACCGGGGAGCTGTTTTTT

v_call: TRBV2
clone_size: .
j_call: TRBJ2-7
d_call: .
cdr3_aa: CASSLTRGATYEQYF
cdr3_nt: TGTGCCAGCAGTCTCACGAGGGGGGCGACCTACGAGCAGTACTTC

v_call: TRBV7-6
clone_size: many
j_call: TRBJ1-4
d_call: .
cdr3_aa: CASSLEVPWAYNEKLFF
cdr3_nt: TGTGCCAGCAGCTTAGAGGTACCCTGGGCGTATAATGAAAAACTGTTTTTT

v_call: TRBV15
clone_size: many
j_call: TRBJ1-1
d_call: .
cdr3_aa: CATSSEDGSNPELEAFF
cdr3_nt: TGTGCCACCAGCAGCGAGGACGGTTCCAACCCTGAATTAGAAGCTTTCTTT

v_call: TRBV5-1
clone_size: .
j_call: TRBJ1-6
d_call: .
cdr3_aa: CASSLAAVNPPLHF
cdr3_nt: TGCGCCAGCAGCTTGGCAGCAGTTAATCCACCCCTCCACTTT

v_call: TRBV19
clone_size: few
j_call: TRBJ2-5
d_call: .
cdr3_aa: CASSKFQETQYF
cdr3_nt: TGTGCCAGTAGCAAGTTTCAAGAGACCCAGTACTTC

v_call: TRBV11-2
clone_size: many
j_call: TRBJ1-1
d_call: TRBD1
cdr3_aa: CASSEWDRNTEAFF
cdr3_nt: TGTGCCAGCAGCGAGTGGGACAGGAACACTGAAGCTTTCTTT

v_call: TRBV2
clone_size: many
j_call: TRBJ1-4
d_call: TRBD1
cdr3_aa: CASSGDRGINEKLFF
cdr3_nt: TGTGCCAGCAGTGGGGACAGGGGCATTAATGAAAAACTGTTTTTT

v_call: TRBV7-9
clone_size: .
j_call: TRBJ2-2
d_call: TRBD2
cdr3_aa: CASSRAGGHGTGELFF
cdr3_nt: TGCGCCAGCAGCCGAGCGGGGGGGCACGGGACCGGGGAGCTGTTTTTT

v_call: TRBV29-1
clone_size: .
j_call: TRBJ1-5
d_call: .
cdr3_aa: CSSYDISNQPQHF
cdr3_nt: TGCAGCAGTTACGACATTAGCAATCAGCCCCAGCATTTT

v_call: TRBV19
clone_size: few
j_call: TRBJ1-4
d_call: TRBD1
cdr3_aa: CASSPVPGQGWTNEKLFF
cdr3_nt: TGTGCCAGTAGTCCTGTCCCGGGACAGGGTTGGACTAATGAAAAACTGTTTTTT

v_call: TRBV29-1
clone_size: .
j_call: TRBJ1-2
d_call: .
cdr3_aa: CSVEGGAAYYGYTF
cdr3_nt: TGCAGCGTTGAAGGAGGGGCTGCTTACTATGGCTACACCTTC

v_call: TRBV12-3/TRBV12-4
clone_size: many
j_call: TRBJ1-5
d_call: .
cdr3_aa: CATRDGSNQPQHF
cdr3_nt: TGTGCCACCCGGGACGGTAGCAATCAGCCCCAGCATTTT

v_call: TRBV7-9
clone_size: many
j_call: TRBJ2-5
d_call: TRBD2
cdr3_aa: CASSQGLAGSQETQYF
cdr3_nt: TGTGCCAGCAGCCAAGGACTAGCGGGAAGTCAAGAGACCCAGTACTTC

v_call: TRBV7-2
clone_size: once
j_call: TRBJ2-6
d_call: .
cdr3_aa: CASSSVAGHLSGANVLTF
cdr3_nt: TGTGCCAGCAGCTCAGTCGCGGGACACCTCTCTGGGGCCAACGTCCTGACTTTC

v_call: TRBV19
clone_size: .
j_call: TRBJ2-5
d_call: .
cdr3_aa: CASRLKGGETQYF
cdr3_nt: TGTGCCAGTAGGCTTAAGGGTGGTGAGACCCAGTACTTC

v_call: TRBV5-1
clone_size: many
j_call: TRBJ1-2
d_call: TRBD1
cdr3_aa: CASSPTGGDYGYTF
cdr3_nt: TGCGCCAGCAGCCCCACAGGGGGCGACTATGGCTACACCTTC

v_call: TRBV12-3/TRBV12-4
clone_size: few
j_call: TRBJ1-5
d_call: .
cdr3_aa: CASRPGTGEPQHF
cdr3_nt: TGTGCCAGCAGGCCCGGGACCGGGGAGCCCCAGCATTTT

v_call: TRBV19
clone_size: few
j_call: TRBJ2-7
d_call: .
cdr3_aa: CASSIAAATHEQYF
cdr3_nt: TGTGCCAGTAGTATTGCAGCAGCGACTCACGAGCAGTACTTC

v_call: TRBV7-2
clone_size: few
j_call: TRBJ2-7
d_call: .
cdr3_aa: CASSLVVAEQYF
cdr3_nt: TGTGCCAGCAGCTTAGTGGTCGCCGAGCAGTACTTC

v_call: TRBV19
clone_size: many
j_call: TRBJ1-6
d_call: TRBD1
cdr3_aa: CASSELLDRVSPLHF
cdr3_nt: TGTGCCAGTAGTGAACTATTGGACAGGGTATCACCCCTCCACTTT

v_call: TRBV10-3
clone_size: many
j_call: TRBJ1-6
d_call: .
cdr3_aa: CAISRGSGVNSPLHF
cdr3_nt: TGTGCCATCAGCCGAGGGAGTGGCGTTAATTCACCCCTCCACTTT

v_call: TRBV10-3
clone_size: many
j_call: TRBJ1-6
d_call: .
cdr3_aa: CAISGTGGSSPLHF
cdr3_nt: TGTGCCATCAGTGGAACAGGAGGGAGTTCACCCCTCCACTTT

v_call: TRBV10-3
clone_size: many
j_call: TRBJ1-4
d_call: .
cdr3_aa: CAIDPYRREKLFF
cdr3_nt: TGTGCCATCGATCCCTACAGACGGGAAAAACTGTTTTTT

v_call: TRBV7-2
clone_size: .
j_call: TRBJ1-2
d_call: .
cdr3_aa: CASSSVALEDYGYTF
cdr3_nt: TGTGCCAGCAGCTCAGTAGCCTTGGAGGACTATGGCTACACCTTC

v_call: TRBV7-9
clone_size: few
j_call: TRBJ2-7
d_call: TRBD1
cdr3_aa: CASSLLGQGDYEQYF
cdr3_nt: TGTGCCAGCAGCTTATTGGGACAGGGGGACTACGAGCAGTACTTC

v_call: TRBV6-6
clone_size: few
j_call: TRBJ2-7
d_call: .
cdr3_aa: CASSYDLYEQYF
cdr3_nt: TGTGCCAGCAGTTACGATCTCTACGAGCAGTACTTC

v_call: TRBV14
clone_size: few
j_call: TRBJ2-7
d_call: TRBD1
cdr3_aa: CASSHRVTGDGEQYF
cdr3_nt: TGTGCCAGCAGCCATAGAGTCACAGGGGATGGCGAGCAGTACTTC

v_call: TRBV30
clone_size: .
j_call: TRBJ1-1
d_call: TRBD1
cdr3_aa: CAWRTGVSTEAFF
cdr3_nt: TGCGCCTGGAGGACAGGCGTGAGCACTGAAGCTTTCTTT

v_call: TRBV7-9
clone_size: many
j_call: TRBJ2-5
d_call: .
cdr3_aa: CASSSSGTTGETQYF
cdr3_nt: TGTGCCAGCAGCTCTTCCGGGACGACGGGGGAGACCCAGTACTTC

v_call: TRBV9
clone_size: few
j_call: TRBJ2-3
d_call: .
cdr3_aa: CASSVGLTDTQYF
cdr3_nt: TGTGCCAGCAGCGTAGGCCTCACAGATACGCAGTATTTT

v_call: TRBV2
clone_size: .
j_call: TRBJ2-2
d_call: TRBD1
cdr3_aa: CAHRGKKAGELFF
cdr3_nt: TGTGCCCACAGGGGGAAAAAGGCCGGGGAGCTGTTTTTT

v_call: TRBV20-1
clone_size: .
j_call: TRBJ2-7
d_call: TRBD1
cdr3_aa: CSARIPGQGAYEQYF
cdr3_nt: TGCAGTGCTAGAATACCGGGACAGGGGGCGTACGAGCAGTACTTC

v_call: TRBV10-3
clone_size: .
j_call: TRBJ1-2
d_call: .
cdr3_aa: CAVNRGSNGDGYTF
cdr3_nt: TGTGCCGTGAACCGGGGCTCTAACGGGGATGGCTACACCTTC

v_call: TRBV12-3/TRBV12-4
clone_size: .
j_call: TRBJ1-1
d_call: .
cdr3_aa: CASSRQGSLTEAFF
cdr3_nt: TGTGCCAGCAGTCGCCAGGGGAGCCTCACTGAAGCTTTCTTT

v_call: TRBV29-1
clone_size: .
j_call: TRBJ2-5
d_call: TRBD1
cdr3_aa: CSADRGRETQYF
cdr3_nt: TGCAGCGCTGACAGGGGGCGAGAGACCCAGTACTTC

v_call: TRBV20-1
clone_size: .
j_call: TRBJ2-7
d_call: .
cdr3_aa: CSAGGEQYF
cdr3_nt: TGCAGTGCGGGTGGCGAGCAGTACTTC

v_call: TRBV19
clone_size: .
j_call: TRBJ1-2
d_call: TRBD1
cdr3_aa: CASCSRRTGTYGYTF
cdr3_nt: TGTGCCTCCTGTTCAAGGCGGACAGGAACCTATGGCTACACCTTC

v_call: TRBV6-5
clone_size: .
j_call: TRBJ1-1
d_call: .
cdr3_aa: CASQVGMAEAFF
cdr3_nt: TGTGCCAGCCAGGTGGGGATGGCTGAAGCTTTCTTT

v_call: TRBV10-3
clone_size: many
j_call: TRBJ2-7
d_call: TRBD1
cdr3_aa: CAISGAAMGQASYEQYF
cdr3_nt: TGTGCCATCAGTGGCGCGGCGATGGGACAGGCATCCTACGAGCAGTACTTC

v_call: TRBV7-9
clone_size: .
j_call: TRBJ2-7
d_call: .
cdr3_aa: CASSPPGRTLYEQYF
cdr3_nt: TGTGCCAGCAGTCCTCCGGGACGGACCCTCTACGAGCAGTACTTC

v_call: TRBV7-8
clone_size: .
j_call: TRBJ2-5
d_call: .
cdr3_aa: CASRIQGGEETQYF
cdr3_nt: TGTGCCAGCAGGATACAGGGGGGGGAAGAGACCCAGTACTTC

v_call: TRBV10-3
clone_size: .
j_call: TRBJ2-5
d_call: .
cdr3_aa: CAISVDSFQETQYF
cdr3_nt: TGTGCCATCAGCGTCGACAGTTTCCAAGAGACCCAGTACTTC

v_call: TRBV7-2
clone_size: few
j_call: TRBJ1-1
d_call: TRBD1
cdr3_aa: CASSFDRARTEAFF
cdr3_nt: TGTGCCAGCAGCTTCGACAGGGCGCGAACTGAAGCTTTCTTT

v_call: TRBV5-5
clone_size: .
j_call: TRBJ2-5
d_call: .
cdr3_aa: CASSSRQIQETQYF
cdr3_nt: TGTGCCAGCAGCTCAAGACAGATCCAAGAGACCCAGTACTTC

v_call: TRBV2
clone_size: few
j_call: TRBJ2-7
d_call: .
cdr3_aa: CASCTQGYEQYF
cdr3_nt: TGTGCCAGTTGTACCCAGGGCTACGAGCAGTACTTC

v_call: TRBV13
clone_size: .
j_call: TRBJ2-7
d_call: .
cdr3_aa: CASSPEKHNIYEQYF
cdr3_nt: TGTGCCAGCAGCCCCGAGAAACACAACATCTACGAGCAGTACTTC

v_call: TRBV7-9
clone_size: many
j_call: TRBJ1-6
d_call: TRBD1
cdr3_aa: CASSPQGQANSPLHF
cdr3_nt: TGTGCCAGCAGCCCACAGGGACAGGCTAATTCACCCCTCCACTTT

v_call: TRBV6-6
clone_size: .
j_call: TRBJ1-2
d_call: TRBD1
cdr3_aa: CASSLDRPPTINGYTF
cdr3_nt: TGTGCCAGCAGCCTGGACAGGCCACCCACTATCAATGGCTACACCTTC

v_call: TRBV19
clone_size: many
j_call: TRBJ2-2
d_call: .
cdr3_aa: CASRSDTGELFF
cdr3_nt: TGTGCCAGTAGGTCTGACACCGGGGAGCTGTTTTTT

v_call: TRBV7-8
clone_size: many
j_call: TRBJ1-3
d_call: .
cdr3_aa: CASSFPGNTIYF
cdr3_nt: TGTGCCAGCAGCTTTCCTGGAAACACCATATATTTT

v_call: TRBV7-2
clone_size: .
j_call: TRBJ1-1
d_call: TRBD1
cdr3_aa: CASSLDEGQGLTEAFF
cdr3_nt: TGTGCCAGCAGCTTAGATGAAGGACAGGGACTAACTGAAGCTTTCTTT

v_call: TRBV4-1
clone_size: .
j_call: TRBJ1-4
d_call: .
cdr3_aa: CASSSGGRDRPEKLLF
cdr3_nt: TGCGCCAGCAGCTCCGGGGGGAGGGACCGGCCTGAAAAACTGCTTTTT

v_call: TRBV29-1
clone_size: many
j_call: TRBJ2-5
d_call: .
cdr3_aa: CSVLKTPQETQYF
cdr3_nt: TGCAGCGTTCTAAAGACACCCCAAGAGACCCAGTACTTC

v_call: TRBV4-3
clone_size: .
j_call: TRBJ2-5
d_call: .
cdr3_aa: CASSLGQPPRETQYF
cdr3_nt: TGCGCCAGCAGCTTGGGGCAGCCACCAAGGGAGACCCAGTACTTC

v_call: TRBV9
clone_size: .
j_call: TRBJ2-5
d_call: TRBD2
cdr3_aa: CASSEQTSGKTQYF
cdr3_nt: TGTGCCAGCAGCGAGCAGACTAGCGGGAAGACCCAGTACTTC

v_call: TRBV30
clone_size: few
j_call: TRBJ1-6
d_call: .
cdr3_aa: CACGRGSPLHF
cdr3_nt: TGTGCCTGCGGAAGGGGTTCACCCCTCCACTTT

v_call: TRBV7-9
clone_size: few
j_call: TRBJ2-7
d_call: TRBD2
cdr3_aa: CASRGGFRNEQYF
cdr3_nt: TGTGCCAGCAGGGGAGGGTTTAGGAACGAGCAGTACTTC

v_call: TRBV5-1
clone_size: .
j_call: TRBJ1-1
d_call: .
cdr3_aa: CANSPDVPMAEAFF
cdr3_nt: TGCGCCAACAGCCCGGACGTCCCGATGGCTGAAGCTTTCTTT

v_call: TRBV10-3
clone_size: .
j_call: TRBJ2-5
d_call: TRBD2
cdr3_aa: CAISESDGRAETQYF
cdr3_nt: TGTGCCATCAGTGAGTCGGACGGGAGGGCGGAGACCCAGTACTTC